The 3 T cell receptor beta chains below come from one sample, sequenced in a study of T cell responses to AZD1222 COVID-19 vaccine. The protocol was immunoSEQ multiplex PCR, while the TCRdb copy is restricted to in-frame clones and leaves out a portion. The top ten clones hold roughly 5.7% of a sample with 110,000 or so clones, more than 80% of them seen once. The sequencing used peripheral blood, collected on day 0 of AZD1222 vaccination. The receptors were gathered from an adult in good health.

This clone was recorded many times. The chain's CDR3 is CASSPPGGTDTQYF. The DNA for the CDR3 is TGTGCCAGCAGCCCACCCGGAGGGACAGATACGCAGTATTTT. J is TRBJ2-3 and V is TRBV7-3, with TRBD2 as a possible D gene (6 bases). The CDR3 consists of 14 residues. Trimming pared 5 bases from V and 3 bases from J, leaving 12 bases between. Germline assignment: CDR1 SGHTA and CDR2 FQGTGA.

The genes are TRBV7-9 and TRBJ2-1; no firm D call. V lost 3 bases to trimming and J lost 9 bases, with 21 bases between them. The CDR3 totals 16 residues. Germline V gene lookup returns CDR1 SEHNR and CDR2 FQNEAQ (reference sequence). The CDR3, as DNA: TGTGCCAGCAGCTTTCTTCCTAGGTTGGGTCTGGGTGAGCAGTTCTTC. Translated, it gives CASSFLPRLGLGEQFF.

The chain combines TRBV28 with TRBJ1-5; D uncertain. The CDR3 has 11 amino acids. Germline V gives CDR1 MDHEN, CDR2 SYDVKM. V was shortened by 8 bases and J by 7 bases, with 9 bases between the two germline ends. The CDR3 DNA reads TGTGCCAGCTCGGTGGGCCAGCCCCAGCATTTT. Protein product: CASSVGQPQHF.